The entry below describes one TCR beta chain. Between the trimmed V and J ends, which lost 2 bases and 4 bases, there was a span of 5 bases. Germline lookup yields CDR1 SNHLY and CDR2 FYNNEI. CDR3 length: 12 residues. Per the original methods: Amplified reference gene primers provided the basis for estimating nucleated cell counts. This table comes from immunoSEQ multiplex PCR, and its TCRdb copy is limited to in-frame clones, with some not included. D and trimming come from the DNA, and the V and J calls and clone size come from that table. The data hold about 150,000 clones, with about 83% observed a single time. This record belongs to a study of blood T cell repertoires in COVID-19. In the study overall: COVID-19 samples from acute and convalescent phases originated in the United States, Italy and Spain. T cells, B-cell-depleted T cells, or PBMCs provided the cDNA or gDNA that served as material.

The receptor comes from a man aged 65 to 79 who had recovered from COVID-19. The specimen sequenced was peripheral blood. J is TRBJ1-1 and V is TRBV2; D remains unclear. The DNA for the CDR3 is TGTGCCAGCAGTGAAAGCACCACTGAAGCTTTCTTT. Its protein is CASSESTTEAFF.